Described below is a single TCR beta chain sequence and its context. No antigen is known for it. These data originate in a study of tumor and adjacent non-tumor tissue in lung cancer. Study overall: Histology: 11 to 13 adenocarcinoma, a couple of squamous cell carcinoma, 1 small cell lung cancer.

Points from the study as a whole: Tumor tissue had significantly higher TCR diversity than normal lung.

A modified ARM-PCR protocol with three rounds of nested PCR amplified TCRbeta. MiXCR, applied by TCRdb to the multiplex PCR reads, yields one record per CDR3 protein. The profile shows tens of thousands of distinct CDR3 sequences, less than 80% of them singletons. RNA was extracted from bulk tissue without any cell sorting. Source material: lung tumor tissue. The receptor was derived from a man between 60 and 75 years old with non-small cell lung cancer.

DNA for the CDR3: TGCAGCGTTGTACAGGGGAGCACTGAAGCTTTCTTT. Translation gives CSVVQGSTEAFF. The chain is built from TRBV29-1 and TRBJ1-1; 7 bases map to TRBD1. CDR1 and CDR2 from the germline V gene are SQVTM and ANQGSEA. The trim removed 4 bases at V and 4 bases at J, leaving 3 bases unmatched. CDR3 length: 12 amino acids.